This TCR beta chain is from a study of shared clonotypes between healthy human individuals (dated by TCRdb to 2018 to 2020). Looking at the study overall: A few men and a couple of women, aged 18 to 49 years, made up the cohort. To increase sequencing depth and limit assay-specific biases, TCR repertoire library preparation and sequencing were carried out by different laboratories using diverse techniques. Each donor's leukapheresis produced roughly between roughly 0.9 and 8.9 billion PBMCs. For each donor, three plates each were used for CD4 naive and CD4 memory, two plates were used for CD8 naive, and one plate was used for CD8 memory. To estimate repertoire size and how much clonotype sharing occurs between individuals, the study deeply sequenced the blood TCR repertoires of 5 or 6 healthy adults.

A note on this clone: Its antigen is currently not known. It has no much larger one-base neighbor in the sample; base qualities were not kept. The identical CDR3 is also encoded by other nucleotide sequences in the sample.

The donors were healthy, HIV-negative adults with no recently reported acute infections or vaccinations. Only Caucasian adults living in Nashville, Tennessee, USA were represented among the donors. Magnetic negative selection was used to enrich CD4+ T cells, after which naive cells were positively selected on CD45RA and the negative fraction became the memory subset. Blood was obtained by leukapheresis, after which PBMCs were separated by Ficoll-Histopaque density gradient centrifugation and cryopreserved in liquid nitrogen vapor phase. Analytical flow cytometry was used to check the purity and quantity of every magnetically sorted T cell population. Each sorted fraction had its genomic DNA isolated and then quantified by UV absorbance on a Nanodrop 2000c. Using the deep immunoSEQ assay, multiplex PCR amplified TCR CDR3 regions from genomic DNA. For each cell subset, the extracted genomic DNA was distributed evenly across all wells of several immunoSEQ 96-well plates, and each plate served as one replicate. For sorted subsets, each replicate PCR was loaded with 200 ng genomic DNA, equivalent to some 27,000 T cell genomes. The purified libraries were quantified using a Qubit 3.0 fluorometer, sized with a Bioanalyzer 2100, and then quantified again using the KAPA Library Quantification kit. A separate single-read 150-cycle Illumina NextSeq 550 flow cell was used to sequence each immunoSEQ 96-well plate. The source study handled its data this way. Because the immunoSEQ output included only junctional sequences and no quality scores, the filtering could not be the same as the filtering used for full-length reads. Sequences were annotated with PyIR, a Python wrapper for IgBLAST v1.9, using IMGT germline references to assign V/J genes and CDR3. Any read was removed if the V/J assignment was weak (E-value above 1e-6), the CDR3 was missing, or the read contained stop codons, out-of-frame junctions, or ambiguous translated residues. A V3J clonotype was defined by an identical inferred V gene, J gene, and CDR3 amino acid sequence. Percentage overlap between repertoires was computed as shared unique clonotypes divided by the size of the smaller repertoire. RTK rarefaction, the Chao1 estimator, and Recon v2.1 estimates of unobserved clonotypes were used to assess repertoire richness. Generation probabilities were computed with OLGA for all TCRbeta clonotypes obtained by the gDNA method from several donors. What TCRdb holds here is the immuneACCESS table cut down to in-frame rearrangements. Part of the clones is not present; checked against another copy, under half of the missing clones reflect an unresolved V gene, and the others are unexplained. The DNA gave D and trimming, while V, J and clone size come from that table. The sample records roughly 1.5 million clones, 95% to 99% of which are singletons. The ten largest clones capture about 0.4% of the sample.

The germline V gene yields SGDLS for CDR1 and YYNGEE for CDR2. V drops 0 bases and J drops 2 bases, leaving 8 bases in between. The CDR3 spans 14 residues, from the cysteine through the phenylalanine. The CDR3 DNA has 42 bases and is translated from base 1. General conclusions and limits of the study: When several donors were compared, the shared fraction of clonotypes was roughly 5% for naive CD4, more than 3% for naive CD8, 2% to 2.5% for memory CD4, and less than 0.45% for memory CD8. Only blood was sampled, and tissue TCR repertoires likely differ from those in blood. Incomplete sequencing was indicated by rarefaction of sorted-subset datasets, despite the large sequencing depth. Naive subsets generally had larger estimated clonotype richness than memory subsets. Clonotypes shared by all four sorted-subset donors showed higher generation probabilities than non-shared clonotypes. The genetic and exposure-history diversity represented was limited by the small number of donors. Pairwise subsampling led to the expectation that sequencing depth would affect the degree of clonotype sharing among donors.

The TCR comes from a man aged 25 to 45 in good health. The sample was naive CD4+ T cells sorted from blood. What this sample's cell subset or site label stands for: CD45RA+ positively selected. The chain employs TRBV9 and TRBJ1-2; 5 matching bases give a weak D call of TRBD1. The CDR3 in this case is CASSVGRGNYGYTF. At the DNA level, the sequence is TGTGCCAGCAGCGTAGGGCGGGGGAACTATGGCTACACCTTC.